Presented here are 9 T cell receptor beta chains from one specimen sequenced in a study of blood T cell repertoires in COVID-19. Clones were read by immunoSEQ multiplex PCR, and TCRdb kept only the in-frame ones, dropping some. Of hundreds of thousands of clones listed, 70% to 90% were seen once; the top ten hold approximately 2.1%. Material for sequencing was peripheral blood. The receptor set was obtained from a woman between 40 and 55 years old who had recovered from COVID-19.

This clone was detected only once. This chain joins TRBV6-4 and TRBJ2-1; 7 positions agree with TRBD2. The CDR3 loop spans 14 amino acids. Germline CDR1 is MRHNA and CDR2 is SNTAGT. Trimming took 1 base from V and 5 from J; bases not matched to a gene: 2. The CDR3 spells CASSDFAGDNEQFF. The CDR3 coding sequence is TGTGCCAGCAGTGACTTCGCGGGAGACAATGAGCAGTTCTTC.

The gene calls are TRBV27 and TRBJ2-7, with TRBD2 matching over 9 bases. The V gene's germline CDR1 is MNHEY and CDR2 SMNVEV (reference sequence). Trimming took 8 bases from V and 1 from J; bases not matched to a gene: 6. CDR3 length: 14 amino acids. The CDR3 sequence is CASSELAGSYEQYF. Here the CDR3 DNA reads TGTGCCAGCTCCGAGCTAGCGGGATCCTACGAGCAGTACTTC.

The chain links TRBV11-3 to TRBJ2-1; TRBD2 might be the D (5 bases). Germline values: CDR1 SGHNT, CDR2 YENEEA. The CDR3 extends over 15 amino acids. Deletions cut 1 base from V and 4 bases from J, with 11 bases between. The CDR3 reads CASSLVGGRYNEQFF. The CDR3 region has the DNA TGTGCCAGCAGCTTAGTAGGCGGGCGGTACAATGAGCAGTTCTTC.

The chain's CDR3 is CASSFSGQSYEQYF. The DNA of the CDR3 is TGTGCCAGCAGTTTTTCGGGACAGTCCTACGAGCAGTACTTC. This chain connects TRBV28 to TRBJ2-7; 7 bases map to TRBD1. Germline-derived CDR1 and CDR2 are MDHEN and SYDVKM. The V segment lost 3 bases and the J segment 1 base; nucleotides outside the gene matches: 3. CDR3 length equals 14 residues. Using reference TRBV28 and TRBJ2-7 for the parts outside the CDR3, the full variable domain is DVKVTQSSRYLVKRTGEKVFLECVQDMDHENMFWYRQDPGLGLRLIYFSYDVKMKEKGDIPEGYSVSREKKERFSLILESASTNQTSMYLCASSFSGQSYEQYFGPGTRLTVT.

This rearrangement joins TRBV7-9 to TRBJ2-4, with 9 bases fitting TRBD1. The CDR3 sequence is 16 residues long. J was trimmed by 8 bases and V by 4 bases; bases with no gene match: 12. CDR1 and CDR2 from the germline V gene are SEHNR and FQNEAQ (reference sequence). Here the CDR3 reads CASSYPTGTGLDIQYF. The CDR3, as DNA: TGTGCCAGCAGCTACCCGACCGGGACAGGGCTAGACATTCAGTACTTC.

CDR3 sequence: CASSSGLAGLLSNEQFF. CDR3 DNA sequence: TGTGCCAGCAGCTCCGGACTAGCGGGACTGTTGAGCAATGAGCAGTTCTTC. V usage is TRBV7-2 and J usage is TRBJ2-1, with 12 nucleotides matching TRBD2. Per the germline V gene, CDR1 is SGHTA and CDR2 is FQGNSA. The CDR3 extends over 17 amino acids. J lost 6 bases, V lost 4 bases, and 10 bases had no gene match.

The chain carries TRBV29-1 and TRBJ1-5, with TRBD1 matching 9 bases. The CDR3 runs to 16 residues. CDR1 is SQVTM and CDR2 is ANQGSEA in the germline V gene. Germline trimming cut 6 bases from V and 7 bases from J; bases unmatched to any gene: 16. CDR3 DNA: TGCAGCGTCGCCACAGGGGGCAGGGGCCTAGGGCAGCCCCAGCATTTT. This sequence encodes CSVATGGRGLGQPQHF.

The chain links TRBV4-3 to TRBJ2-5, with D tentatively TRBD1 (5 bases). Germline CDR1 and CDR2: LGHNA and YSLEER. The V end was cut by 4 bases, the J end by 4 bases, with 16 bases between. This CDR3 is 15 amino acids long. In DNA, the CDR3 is TGCGCCAGCAGCCGCTTCCCAGGGCTGGGAGAGACCCAGTACTTC. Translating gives CASSRFPGLGETQYF.

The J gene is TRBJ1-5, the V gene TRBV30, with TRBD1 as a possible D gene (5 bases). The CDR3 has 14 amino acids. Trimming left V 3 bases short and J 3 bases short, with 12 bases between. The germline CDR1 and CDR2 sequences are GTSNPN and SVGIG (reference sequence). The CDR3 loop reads CAWRSKGLNQPQHF. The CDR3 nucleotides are TGTGCCTGGAGATCCAAGGGACTCAATCAGCCCCAGCATTTT. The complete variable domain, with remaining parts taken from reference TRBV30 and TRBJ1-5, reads SQTIHQWPATLVQPVGSPLSLECTVEGTSNPNLYWYRQAAGRGLQLLFYSVGIGQISSEVPQNLSASRPQDRQFILSSKKLLLSDSGFYLCAWRSKGLNQPQHFGDGTRLSIL.